This TCR beta chain is from a study of T cell clonotyping in hematopoietic cell transplantation. Study-level information: Recipient samples before transplant were obtained post-cytoreduction. Study results and limitations: No sorting was done, leaving CD4 and CD8 contributions mixed. Recipient TCR diversity dropped after transplant; expanded clonotypes rose from day 30 to 180.

Profiling relied on immunoSEQ multiplex PCR, and the TCRdb table lists in-frame clones only, not all of them. The sample has tens of thousands of clones; 90% to 96% are singletons. The CDR3 totals 15 residues. Trimming at V came to 7 bases and at J to 0 bases, leaving 9 bases not matched to a gene. Per the germline V gene, CDR1 is MNHNS and CDR2 is SASEGT. Turning to this clone: Antigen unknown.

As for time point: recipient sample about 28 days before transplant, after cytoreduction. The material sequenced was peripheral blood mononuclear cells, taken before stem cell transplant. This sequence was found in a woman aged 45-60 years with acute myeloid leukemia. Some clones in this sample may be carry-over from other donors' samples. The genes are TRBV6-1 and TRBJ2-7, with 7 bases that match TRBD2. The CDR3 DNA follows: TGTGCCAGCACCGAAGACGGGGGGAGCTCCTACGAGCAGTACTTC. Its translation: CASTEDGGSSYEQYF.